The source of this T cell receptor (beta chain) is a study of OX40 agonist ivuxolimab in advanced cancers. With respect to the entire study: The costimulatory receptor OX40 (CD134) was targeted by ivuxolimab, a fully human IgG2 agonistic monoclonal antibody. A male proportion of nearly 85% and a mean age of around 60 years, ranging from 23 to 79, were recorded for the dose-escalation cohort. Partial responses were achieved by three dose-escalation patients, of whom one had hepatocellular carcinoma and two had cutaneous melanoma. Intravenous ivuxolimab was administered to patients every 2 weeks at six dose levels: 0.01, 0.1, 0.3, 1.5, 3 and 10 mg/kg. Of the 52 patients in dose escalation, approximately 20 had hepatocellular carcinoma, about 15 had melanoma, 9 had renal cell carcinoma and 9 had head and neck cancer. The point of sequencing TCRbeta in the periphery was to test whether ivuxolimab changed TCR sequence diversity and drove clonal T-cell expansion. Patients were allowed to have had prior anti-PD-1, anti-PD-L1 or anti-CTLA-4 therapy, and approximately 40% of the dose-escalation patients had been treated with checkpoint inhibitors. The paper covers the monotherapy dose-escalation part of the phase I ivuxolimab trial, which included N = 52 patients.

To sequence the TCRbeta CDR3 region, genomic DNA was isolated from the sorted cells. The immunoSEQ Assay was used for sequencing of TCRbeta CDR3 regions. TCRdb stores this immuneACCESS table with in-frame sequences only. Part of the clones is absent; in the studies checked, under half of the shortfall reflects unresolved V genes, and no reason is known for the rest. The sample includes about 58,000 clones, with about 89% observed a single time. The top ten clonotypes cover roughly 12% of the sample. Patients with autoimmune disease history or receiving systemic immunosuppression were excluded from the trial. Peripheral blood for TCR sequencing was collected from all dose cohorts at baseline, on cycle 4 day 1, and on cycle 7 day 1. Samples were obtained from an open-label, multicenter, first-in-human phase I dose-escalation trial of ivuxolimab. The trial enrolled adults with locally advanced or metastatic head and neck squamous cell, hepatocellular, melanoma or renal cell carcinoma. Before TCR sequencing, CD4+ and CD8+ T cells were separately sorted from peripheral blood.

The CDR3 starts with the cysteine, ends with the phenylalanine, and has 14 residues. The sequence is cut down to CDR3 DNA, 42 bases in frame from base 1. At the junction V is shortened by 3 bases and J by 1 base, with 9 bases in between. The germline V gene (reference sequence) specifies SEHNR as CDR1 and FQNEAQ as CDR2. What the work shows at the level of the full study, not this receptor alone: Low levels of normalized T-cell clonal expansion were also seen in some patients who did not respond. After ivuxolimab, CD8+ T cells had more expanded clones than CD4+ T cells on average. Clonal expansion of both CD4+ and CD8+ blood T cells was observed from baseline to week 6 at doses 0.1 to 3.0 mg/kg. The antigen specificity of the clonally expanded peripheral T cells was not determined. In partial responders in the 0.1-3.0 mg/kg groups, normalized peripheral clonal expansion was found to be among the lowest, especially among CD8+ T cells.

On this clone: It lacks a known antigen. Qualities for individual bases were not recorded, and no much larger clone is one base off.

This sample comprised CD4+ or CD8+ T cells sorted from blood, obtained in a trial of the OX40 agonist ivuxolimab. Rearrangement joined TRBV7-9 to TRBJ1-1; a tentative D match to TRBD1 spans 5 bases. The sequence derives from an adult with an advanced solid tumor such as melanoma, head and neck, liver or kidney cancer. The CDR3 sequence is CASSFPGTNTEAFF. The nucleotide sequence is given as TGTGCCAGCAGCTTCCCAGGGACGAACACTGAAGCTTTCTTT.